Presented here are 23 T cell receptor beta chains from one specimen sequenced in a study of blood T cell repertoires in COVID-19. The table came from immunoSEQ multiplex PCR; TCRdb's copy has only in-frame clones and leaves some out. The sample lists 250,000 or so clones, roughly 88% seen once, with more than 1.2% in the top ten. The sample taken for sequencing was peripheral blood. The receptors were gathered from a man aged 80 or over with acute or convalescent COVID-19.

The CDR3 sequence: CASSYRGGSYEQYF. The CDR3 bases are TGTGCCAGCAGCTATCGTGGGGGGTCCTACGAGCAGTACTTC. This chain connects TRBV7-2 to TRBJ2-7; perhaps TRBD2 as D (6 bases). CDR3 length: 14 amino acids. V was pared by 4 bases and J by 1 base, with 11 bases between. In germline, CDR1 is SGHTA, CDR2 FQGNSA.

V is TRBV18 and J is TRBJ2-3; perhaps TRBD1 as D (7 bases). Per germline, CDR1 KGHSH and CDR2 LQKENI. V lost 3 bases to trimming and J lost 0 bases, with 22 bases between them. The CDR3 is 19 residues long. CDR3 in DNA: TGTGCCAGCTCACCCAGGGGGGTGACGACAGGGCGAAGCACAGATACGCAGTATTTT. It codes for CASSPRGVTTGRSTDTQYF.

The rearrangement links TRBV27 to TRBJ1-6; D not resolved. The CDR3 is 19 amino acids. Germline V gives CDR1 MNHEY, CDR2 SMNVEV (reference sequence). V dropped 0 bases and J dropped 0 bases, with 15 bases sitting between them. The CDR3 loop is CASSLSRAAPSSYNSPLHF. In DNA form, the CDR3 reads TGTGCCAGCAGTTTATCGAGGGCAGCCCCGAGCTCCTATAATTCACCCCTCCACTTT.

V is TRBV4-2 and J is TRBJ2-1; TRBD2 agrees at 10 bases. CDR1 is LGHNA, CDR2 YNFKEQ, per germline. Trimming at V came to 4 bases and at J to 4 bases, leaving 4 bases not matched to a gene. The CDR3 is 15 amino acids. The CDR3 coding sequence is TGTGCCAGCAGCCGCACTAGCGGGGTTTACAATGAGCAGTTCTTC. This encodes CASSRTSGVYNEQFF.

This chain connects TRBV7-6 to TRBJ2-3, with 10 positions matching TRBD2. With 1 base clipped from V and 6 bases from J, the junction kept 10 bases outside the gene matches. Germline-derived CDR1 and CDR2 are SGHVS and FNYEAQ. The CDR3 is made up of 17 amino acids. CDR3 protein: CASSLGVSGGLGDTQYF. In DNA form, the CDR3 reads TGTGCCAGCAGCTTAGGAGTTAGCGGGGGGCTGGGGGATACGCAGTATTTT.

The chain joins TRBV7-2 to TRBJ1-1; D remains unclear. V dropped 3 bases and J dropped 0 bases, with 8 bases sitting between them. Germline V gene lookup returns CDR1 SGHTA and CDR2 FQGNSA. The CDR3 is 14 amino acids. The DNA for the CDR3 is TGTGCCAGCAGCTTGAACACCCTGAACACTGAAGCTTTCTTT. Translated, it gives CASSLNTLNTEAFF.

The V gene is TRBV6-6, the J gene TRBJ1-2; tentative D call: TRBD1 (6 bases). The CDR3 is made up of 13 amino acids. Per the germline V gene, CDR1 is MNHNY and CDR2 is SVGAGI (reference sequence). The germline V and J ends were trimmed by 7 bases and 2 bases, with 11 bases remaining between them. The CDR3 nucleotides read TGTGCCAGCACGACAGGAAACAACTATGGCTACACCTTC. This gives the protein CASTTGNNYGYTF.

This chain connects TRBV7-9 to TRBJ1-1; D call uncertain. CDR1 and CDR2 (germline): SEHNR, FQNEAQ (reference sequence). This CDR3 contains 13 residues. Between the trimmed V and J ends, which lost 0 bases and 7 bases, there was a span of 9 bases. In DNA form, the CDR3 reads TGTGCCAGCAGCTTAGCGGACTTCCTTGAAGCTTTCTTT. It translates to CASSLADFLEAFF. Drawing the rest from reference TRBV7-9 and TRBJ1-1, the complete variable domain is DTGVSQNPRHKITKRGQNVTFRCDPISEHNRLYWYRQTLGQGPEFLTYFQNEAQLEKSRLLSDRFSAERPKGSFSTLEIQRTEQGDSAMYLCASSLADFLEAFFGQGTRLTVV.

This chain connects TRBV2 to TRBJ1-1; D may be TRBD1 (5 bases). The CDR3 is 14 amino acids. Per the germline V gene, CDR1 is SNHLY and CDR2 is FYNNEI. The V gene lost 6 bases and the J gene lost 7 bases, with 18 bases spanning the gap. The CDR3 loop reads CASSQTVNRIEAFF. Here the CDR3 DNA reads TGTGCCAGCAGCCAGACAGTAAATAGGATTGAAGCTTTCTTT.

The CDR3 DNA sequence: TGTGCCAGCAGTTTCAGGGACTGGAACTCCTACGAGCAGTACTTC. Protein: CASSFRDWNSYEQYF. V usage is TRBV28 and J usage is TRBJ2-7; D might be TRBD2 (6 bases). V was trimmed by 3 bases and J by 0 bases, leaving 12 bases between them. The CDR3 has 15 residues. The germline V gene encodes CDR1 MDHEN and CDR2 SYDVKM.

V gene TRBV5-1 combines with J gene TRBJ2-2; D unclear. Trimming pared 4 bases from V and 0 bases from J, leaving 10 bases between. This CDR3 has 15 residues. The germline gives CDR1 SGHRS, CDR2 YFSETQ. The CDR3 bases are TGCGCCAGCAGCCCGCCTAACTCGAACACCGGGGAGCTGTTTTTT. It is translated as CASSPPNSNTGELFF.

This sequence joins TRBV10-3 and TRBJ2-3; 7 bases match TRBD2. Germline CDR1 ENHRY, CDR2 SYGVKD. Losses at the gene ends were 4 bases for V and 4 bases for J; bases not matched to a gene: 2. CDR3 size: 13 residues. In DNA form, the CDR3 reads TGTGCCATCAGTGTAGCGGGTGCAGATACGCAGTATTTT. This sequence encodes CAISVAGADTQYF.

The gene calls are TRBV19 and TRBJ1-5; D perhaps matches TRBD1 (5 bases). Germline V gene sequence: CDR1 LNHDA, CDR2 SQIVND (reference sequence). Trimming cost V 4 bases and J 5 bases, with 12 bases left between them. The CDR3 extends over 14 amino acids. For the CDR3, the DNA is TGTGCCAGTAGTAAAAGGACATTAGATCAGCCCCAGCATTTT. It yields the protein CASSKRTLDQPQHF.

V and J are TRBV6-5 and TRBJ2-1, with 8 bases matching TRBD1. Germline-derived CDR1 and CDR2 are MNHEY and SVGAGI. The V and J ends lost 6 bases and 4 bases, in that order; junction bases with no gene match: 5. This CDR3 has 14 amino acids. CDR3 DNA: TGTGCCAGCAGCAAGGACAGGGATTACAATGAGCAGTTCTTC. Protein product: CASSKDRDYNEQFF.

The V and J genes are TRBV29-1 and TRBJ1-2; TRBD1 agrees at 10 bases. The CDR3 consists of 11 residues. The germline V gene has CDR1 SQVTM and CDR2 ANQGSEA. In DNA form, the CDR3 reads TGCGGGACAGGGGCGGAATATGGCTACACCTTC. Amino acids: CGTGAEYGYTF.

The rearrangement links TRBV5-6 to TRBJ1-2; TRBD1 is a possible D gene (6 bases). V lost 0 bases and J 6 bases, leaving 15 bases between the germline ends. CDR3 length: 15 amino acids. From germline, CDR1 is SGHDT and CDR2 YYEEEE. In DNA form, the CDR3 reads TGTGCCAGCAGCTTGGTACCAGGGGAAGGGAATGGCTACACCTTC. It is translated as CASSLVPGEGNGYTF.

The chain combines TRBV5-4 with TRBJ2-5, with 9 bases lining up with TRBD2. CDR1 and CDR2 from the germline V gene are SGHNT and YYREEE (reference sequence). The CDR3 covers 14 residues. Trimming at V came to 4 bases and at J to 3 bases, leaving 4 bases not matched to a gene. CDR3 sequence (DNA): TGTGCCAGCAGCCCAAGGACTAGCGAAGAGACCCAGTACTTC. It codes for CASSPRTSEETQYF.

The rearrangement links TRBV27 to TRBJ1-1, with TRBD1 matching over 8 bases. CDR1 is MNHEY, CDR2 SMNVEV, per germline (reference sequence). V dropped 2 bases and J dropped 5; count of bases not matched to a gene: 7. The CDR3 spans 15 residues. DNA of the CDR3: TGTGCCAGCAGTTTAGCGACAGGGGCCGCGACTGAAGCTTTCTTT. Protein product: CASSLATGAATEAFF.

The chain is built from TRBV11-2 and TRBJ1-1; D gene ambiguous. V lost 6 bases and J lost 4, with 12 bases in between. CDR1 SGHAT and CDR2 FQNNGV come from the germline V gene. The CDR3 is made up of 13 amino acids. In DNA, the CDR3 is TGTGCCAGCAGTCCATCGGCGGTCACTGAAGCTTTCTTT. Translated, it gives CASSPSAVTEAFF.

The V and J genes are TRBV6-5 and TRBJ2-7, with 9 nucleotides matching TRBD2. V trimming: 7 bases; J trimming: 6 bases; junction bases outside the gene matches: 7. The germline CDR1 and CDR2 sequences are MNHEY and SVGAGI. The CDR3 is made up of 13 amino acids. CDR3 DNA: TGTGCCAGCACGGCGGGAGGGCCGGGCGAGCAGTACTTC. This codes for CASTAGGPGEQYF.

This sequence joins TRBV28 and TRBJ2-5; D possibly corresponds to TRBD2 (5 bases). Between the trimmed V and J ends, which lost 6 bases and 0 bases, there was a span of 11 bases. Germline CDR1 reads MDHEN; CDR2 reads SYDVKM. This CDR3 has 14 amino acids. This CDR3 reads CASSRGYNQETQYF. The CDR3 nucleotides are TGTGCCAGCAGCCGCGGGTACAACCAAGAGACCCAGTACTTC.

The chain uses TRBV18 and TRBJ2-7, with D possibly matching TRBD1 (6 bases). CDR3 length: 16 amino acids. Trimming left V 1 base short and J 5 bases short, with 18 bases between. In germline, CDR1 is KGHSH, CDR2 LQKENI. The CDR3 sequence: CASSPLGAGQGNEQYF. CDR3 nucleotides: TGTGCCAGCTCACCACTGGGGGCAGGCCAGGGGAACGAGCAGTACTTC. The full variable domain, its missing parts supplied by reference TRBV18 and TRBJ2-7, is NAGVMQNPRHLVRRRGQEARLRCSPMKGHSHVYWYRQLPEEGLKFMVYLQKENIIDESGMPKERFSAEFPKEGPSILRIQQVVRGDSAAYFCASSPLGAGQGNEQYFGPGTRLTVT.

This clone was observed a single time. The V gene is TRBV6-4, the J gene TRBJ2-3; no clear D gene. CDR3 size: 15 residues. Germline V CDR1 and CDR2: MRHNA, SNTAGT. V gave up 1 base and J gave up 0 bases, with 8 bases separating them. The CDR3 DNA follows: TGTGCCAGCAGTGACTGGGCAGGTAGCACAGATACGCAGTATTTT. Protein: CASSDWAGSTDTQYF.